This T cell receptor beta chain was recorded in a study of blood T cell repertoires in COVID-19. Study summary: COVID-19 samples, acute and convalescent, were from the United States, Italy and Spain. In each case, the material was cDNA or gDNA derived from T cells, B-cell-depleted T cells, or PBMCs.

As originally analysed: Estimates of nucleated cell counts were drawn from the amplification of reference gene primers. Profiling relied on immunoSEQ multiplex PCR, and the TCRdb table lists in-frame clones only, not all of them. D and trimming come from the DNA, and the V and J calls and clone size come from that table. The sample consists of tens of thousands of clones, about nine tenths of them appearing once. The V gene's germline CDR1 is MDHEN and CDR2 SYDVKM. There are 16 residues in the CDR3. V was clipped by 4 bases and J by 0 bases, with 16 bases between them. The sample taken for sequencing was peripheral blood. The clonotype originates from a human donor with active COVID-19. The donor label of this sample is uncertain. The chain combines TRBV28 with TRBJ2-7, with D perhaps matching TRBD1 (9 bases). The CDR3 sequence is CASSSGGTGISYEQYF. The CDR3 DNA reads TGTGCCAGCAGTTCGGGAGGGACAGGGATCTCCTACGAGCAGTACTTC.